These T cell receptor beta chains were read from a single sample in a study of T-cell reconstitution after alpha-beta-depleted transplantation in children. TCRdb independently ran MiXCR on the PCR reads; one entry per CDR3 protein. The sample lists some 490,000 distinct CDR3 sequences; roughly an eighth were seen once. The sequencing here drew on PBMCs from the stem cell graft donor, taken from the stem cell graft. The receptor source for this set is a human donor who donated a stem cell graft to a child with combined immunodeficiency. The CDR3 runs from the conserved cysteine through the conserved F or W.

TRBJ2-2 | TRBV15 | CATSRLGEGNTGELFF
TRBJ1-5 | TRBV7-2 | CASSLGPAGAGNQPQHF
TRBJ2-1 | TRBV5-1 | CASSVGLAGAQLSSYNEQFF
TRBJ1-5 | TRBV5-6 | CASSWGSGGDGQPQHF
TRBJ1-6 | TRBV7-8 | CASSLNVGSDSPLHF
TRBJ1-1 | TRBV29-1 | CSAQVRAMNTEAFF
TRBJ2-1 | TRBV20-1 | CSAGNRAFHGDEQFF
TRBJ2-1 | TRBV29-1 | CSGGQGDNEQFF
TRBJ2-1 | TRBV20-1 | CSARDAEGAGIYNEQFF
TRBJ2-1 | TRBV2 | CASSVGGSNEQFF
TRBJ2-3 | TRBV6-4 | CASSDSTANTDTQYF
TRBJ2-1 | TRBV11-2 | CASSPGQGAPLSSYNEQFF
TRBJ1-1 | TRBV7-2 | CASSPLGLGNTEAFF
TRBJ2-1 | TRBV7-2 | CASSSGLATYNEQFF
TRBJ2-3 | TRBV6-4 | CASSLGTSSADTQYF
TRBJ2-5 | TRBV29-1 | CSVGFLGETQYF
TRBJ2-2 | TRBV20-1 | CSAPNWGNTGELFF
TRBJ1-2 | TRBV10-2 | CASSLLTGGKSNYGYTF
TRBJ1-1 | TRBV23-1 | CASSLSVTDHKGAFF
TRBJ2-7 | TRBV7-2 | CASSLVGTGAYEQYF
TRBJ2-7 | TRBV28 | CASSGATDYEQYF
TRBJ2-5 | TRBV24-1 | CATSDGAETQYF
TRBJ1-2 | TRBV29-1 | CSVESGQNYGYTF
TRBJ1-5 | TRBV9 | CASSVAGTRGQGPQHF
TRBJ2-5 | TRBV27 | CASSLLGRQETQYF
TRBJ2-5 | TRBV3-1 | CASSQYASGSPGETQYF
TRBJ1-1 | TRBV5-1 | CASSLGAANVQEAFF